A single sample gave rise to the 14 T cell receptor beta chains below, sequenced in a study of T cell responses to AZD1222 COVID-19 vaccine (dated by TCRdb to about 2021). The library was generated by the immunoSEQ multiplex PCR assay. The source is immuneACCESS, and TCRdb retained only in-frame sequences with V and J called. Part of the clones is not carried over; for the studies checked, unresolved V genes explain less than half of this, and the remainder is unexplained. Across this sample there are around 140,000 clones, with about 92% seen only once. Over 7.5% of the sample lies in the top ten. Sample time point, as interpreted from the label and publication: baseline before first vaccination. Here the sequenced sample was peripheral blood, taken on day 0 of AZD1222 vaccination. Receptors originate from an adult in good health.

The CDR3, as DNA: TGTGCCAGCAGCCCGGGGGCAACTAATGAAAAACTGTTTTTT. Its protein product is CASSPGATNEKLFF. The J gene is TRBJ1-4, the V gene TRBV2; tentative D call: TRBD1 (5 bases). This CDR3 is built from 14 residues. Per germline, CDR1 SNHLY and CDR2 FYNNEI. Trimming removed 6 bases at V and 0 bases at J, with 8 bases between.

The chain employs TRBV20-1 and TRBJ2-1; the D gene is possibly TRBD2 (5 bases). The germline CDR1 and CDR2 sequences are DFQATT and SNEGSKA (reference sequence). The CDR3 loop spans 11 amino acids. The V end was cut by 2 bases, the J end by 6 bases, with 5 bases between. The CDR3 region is CSARLANEQFF. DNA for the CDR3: TGCAGTGCTAGACTAGCCAATGAGCAGTTCTTC.

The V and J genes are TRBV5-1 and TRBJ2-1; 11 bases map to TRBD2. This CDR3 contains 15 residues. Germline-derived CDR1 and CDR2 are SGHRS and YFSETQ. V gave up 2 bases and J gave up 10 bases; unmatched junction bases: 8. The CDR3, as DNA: TGCGCCAGCAGCTTCGGGCTAGCGGGGGGCGGCGAGCAGTTCTTC. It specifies CASSFGLAGGGEQFF.

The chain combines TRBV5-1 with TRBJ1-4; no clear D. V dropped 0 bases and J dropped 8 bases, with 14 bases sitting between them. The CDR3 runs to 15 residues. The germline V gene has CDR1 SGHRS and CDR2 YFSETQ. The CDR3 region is CASSLASGFGEKLFF. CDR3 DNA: TGCGCCAGCAGCTTGGCAAGCGGGTTCGGCGAAAAACTGTTTTTT.

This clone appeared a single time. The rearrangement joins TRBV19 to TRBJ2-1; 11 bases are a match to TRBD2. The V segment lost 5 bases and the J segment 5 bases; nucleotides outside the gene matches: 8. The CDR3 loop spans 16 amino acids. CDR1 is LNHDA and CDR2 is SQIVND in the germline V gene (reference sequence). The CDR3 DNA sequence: TGTGCCAGTAGTCCCACGGGGACTAGCGGTCACAATGAGCAGTTCTTC. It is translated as CASSPTGTSGHNEQFF.

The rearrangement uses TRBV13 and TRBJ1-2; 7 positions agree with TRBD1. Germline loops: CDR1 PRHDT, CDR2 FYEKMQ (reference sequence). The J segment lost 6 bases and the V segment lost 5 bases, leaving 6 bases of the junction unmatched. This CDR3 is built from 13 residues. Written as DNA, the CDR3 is TGTGCCAGCAGCCTCGACAGGGTGGATGGCTACACCTTC. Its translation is CASSLDRVDGYTF.

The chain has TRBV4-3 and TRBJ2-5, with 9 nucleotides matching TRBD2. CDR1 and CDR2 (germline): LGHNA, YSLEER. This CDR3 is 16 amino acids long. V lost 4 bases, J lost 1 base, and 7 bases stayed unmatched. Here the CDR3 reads CASSLIAGAIQETQYF. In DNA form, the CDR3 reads TGCGCCAGCAGCCTTATAGCGGGGGCGATCCAAGAGACCCAGTACTTC.

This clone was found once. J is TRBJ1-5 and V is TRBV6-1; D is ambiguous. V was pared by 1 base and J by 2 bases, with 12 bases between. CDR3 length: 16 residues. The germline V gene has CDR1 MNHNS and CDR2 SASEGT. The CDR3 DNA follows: TGTGCCAGCAGTGAAGTATATAAAGCCCGCAATCAGCCCCAGCATTTT. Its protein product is CASSEVYKARNQPQHF.

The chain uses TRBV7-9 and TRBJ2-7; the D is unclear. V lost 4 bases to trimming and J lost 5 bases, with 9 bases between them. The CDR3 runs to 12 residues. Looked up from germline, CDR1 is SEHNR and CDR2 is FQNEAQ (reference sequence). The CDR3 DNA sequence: TGTGCCAGCAGCTCTGGTGGGAACGAGCAGTACTTC. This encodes CASSSGGNEQYF.

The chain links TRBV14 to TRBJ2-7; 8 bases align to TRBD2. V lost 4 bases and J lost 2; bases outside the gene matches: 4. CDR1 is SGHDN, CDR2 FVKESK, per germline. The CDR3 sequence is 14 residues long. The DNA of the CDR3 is TGTGCCAGCAGCCCCGGGACTAGTCCCTACGAGCAGTACTTC. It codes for CASSPGTSPYEQYF. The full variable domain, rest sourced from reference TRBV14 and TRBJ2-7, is EAGVTQFPSHSVIEKGQTVTLRCDPISGHDNLYWYRRVMGKEIKFLLHFVKESKQDESGMPNNRFLAERTGGTYSTLKVQPAELEDSGVYFCASSPGTSPYEQYFGPGTRLTVT.

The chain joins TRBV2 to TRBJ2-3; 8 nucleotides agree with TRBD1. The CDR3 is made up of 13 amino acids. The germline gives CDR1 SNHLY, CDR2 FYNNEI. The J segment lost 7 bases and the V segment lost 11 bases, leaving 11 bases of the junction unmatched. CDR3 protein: CAGPDRASNTQYF. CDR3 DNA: TGTGCCGGACCGGACAGGGCGTCGAATACGCAGTATTTT.

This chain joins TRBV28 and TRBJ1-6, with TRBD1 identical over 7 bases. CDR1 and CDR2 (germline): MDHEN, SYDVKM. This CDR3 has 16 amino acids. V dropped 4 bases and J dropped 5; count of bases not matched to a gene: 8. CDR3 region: CASSSHSGGNNSPLHF. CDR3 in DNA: TGTGCCAGCAGTTCACATTCAGGGGGGAATAATTCACCCCTCCACTTT.

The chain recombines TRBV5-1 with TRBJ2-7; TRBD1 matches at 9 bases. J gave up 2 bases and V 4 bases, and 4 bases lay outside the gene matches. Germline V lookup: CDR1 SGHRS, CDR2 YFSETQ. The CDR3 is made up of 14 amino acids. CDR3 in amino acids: CASSRTGVTYEQYF. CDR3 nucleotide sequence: TGCGCCAGCAGCCGGACAGGGGTTACCTACGAGCAGTACTTC.

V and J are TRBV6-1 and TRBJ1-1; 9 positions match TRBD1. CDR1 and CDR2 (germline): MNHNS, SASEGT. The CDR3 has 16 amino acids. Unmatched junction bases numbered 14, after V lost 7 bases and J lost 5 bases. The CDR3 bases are TGTGCCAGCAATGACGGGACAGGGAGGGGAAAAACTGAAGCTTTCTTT. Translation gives CASNDGTGRGKTEAFF.